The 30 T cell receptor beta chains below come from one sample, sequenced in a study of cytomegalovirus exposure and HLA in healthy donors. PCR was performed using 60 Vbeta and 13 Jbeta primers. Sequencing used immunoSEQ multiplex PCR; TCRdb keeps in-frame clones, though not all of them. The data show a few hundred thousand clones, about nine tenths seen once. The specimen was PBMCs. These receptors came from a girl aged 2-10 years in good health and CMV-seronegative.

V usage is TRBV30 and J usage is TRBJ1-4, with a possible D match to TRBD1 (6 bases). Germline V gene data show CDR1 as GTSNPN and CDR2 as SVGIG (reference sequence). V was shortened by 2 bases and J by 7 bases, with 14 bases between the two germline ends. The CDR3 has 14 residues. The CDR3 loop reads CAWSFQGTLEKLFF. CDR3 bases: TGTGCCTGGAGTTTTCAGGGGACCCTTGAAAAACTGTTTTTT.

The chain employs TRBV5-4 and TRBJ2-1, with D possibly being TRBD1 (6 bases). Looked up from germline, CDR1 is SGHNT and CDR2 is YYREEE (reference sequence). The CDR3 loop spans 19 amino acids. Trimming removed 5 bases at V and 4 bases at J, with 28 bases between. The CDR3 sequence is CASSSVEGEPHYFYNEQFF. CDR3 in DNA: TGTGCCAGCAGTTCGGTAGAGGGGGAGCCCCACTATTTTTACAATGAGCAGTTCTTC.

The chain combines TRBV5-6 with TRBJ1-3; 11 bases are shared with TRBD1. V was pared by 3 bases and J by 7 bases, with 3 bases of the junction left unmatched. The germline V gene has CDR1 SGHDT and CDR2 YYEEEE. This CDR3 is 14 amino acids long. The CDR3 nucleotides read TGTGCCAGCAGCTGGGGGACAGGGGGGAACACCATATATTTT. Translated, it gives CASSWGTGGNTIYF.

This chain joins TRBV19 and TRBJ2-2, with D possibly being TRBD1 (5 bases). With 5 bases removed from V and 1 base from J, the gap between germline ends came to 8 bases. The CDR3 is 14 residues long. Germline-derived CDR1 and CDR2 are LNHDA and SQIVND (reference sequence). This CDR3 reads CASSDRVNTGELFF. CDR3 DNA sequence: TGTGCCAGTAGTGACAGAGTGAACACCGGGGAGCTGTTTTTT.

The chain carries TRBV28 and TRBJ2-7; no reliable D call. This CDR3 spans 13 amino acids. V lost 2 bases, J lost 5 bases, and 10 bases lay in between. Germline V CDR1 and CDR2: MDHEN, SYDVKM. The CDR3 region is CASSLVLPDEQYF. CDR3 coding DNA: TGTGCCAGCAGTTTAGTCCTCCCCGACGAGCAGTACTTC.

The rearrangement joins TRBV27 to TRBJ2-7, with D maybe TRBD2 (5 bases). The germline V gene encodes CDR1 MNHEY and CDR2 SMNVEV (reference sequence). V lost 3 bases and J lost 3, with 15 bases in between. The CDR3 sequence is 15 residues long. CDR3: CASSFMPPGVYEQYF. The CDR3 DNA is TGTGCCAGCAGTTTCATGCCCCCCGGGGTCTACGAGCAGTACTTC.

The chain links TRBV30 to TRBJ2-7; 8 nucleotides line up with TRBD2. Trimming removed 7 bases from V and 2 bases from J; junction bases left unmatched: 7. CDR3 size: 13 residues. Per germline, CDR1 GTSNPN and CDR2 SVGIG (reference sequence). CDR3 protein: CASRGETAYEQYF. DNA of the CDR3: TGTGCCTCGCGGGGGGAGACAGCCTACGAGCAGTACTTC.

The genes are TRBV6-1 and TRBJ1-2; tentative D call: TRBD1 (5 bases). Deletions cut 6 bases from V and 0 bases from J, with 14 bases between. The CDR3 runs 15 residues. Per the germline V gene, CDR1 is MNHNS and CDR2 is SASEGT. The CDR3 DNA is TGTGCCAGCAGGGGCCTTGGCAGGGCTAACTATGGCTACACCTTC. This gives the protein CASRGLGRANYGYTF.

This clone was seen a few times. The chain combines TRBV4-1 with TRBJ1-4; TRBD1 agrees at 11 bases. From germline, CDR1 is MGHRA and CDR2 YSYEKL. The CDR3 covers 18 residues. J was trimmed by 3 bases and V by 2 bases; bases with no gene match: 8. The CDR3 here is CASSQLGQGDTANEKLFF. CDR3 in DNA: TGCGCCAGCAGCCAATTGGGACAGGGGGATACGGCTAATGAAAAACTGTTTTTT.

In DNA form, the CDR3 reads TGTGCCTGGAGTGTACTGGGGGGGATGGGGCCCCAGCATTTT. Residues: CAWSVLGGMGPQHF. The rearrangement links TRBV30 to TRBJ1-5; D is possibly TRBD1 (5 bases). The germline V gene has CDR1 GTSNPN and CDR2 SVGIG (reference sequence). V was cut by 0 bases and J by 9 bases, with 15 bases left in between. The CDR3 contains 14 residues.

The CDR3 DNA sequence: TGTGCCAGCTCACCAGGACTAGGAGGCACCGGGGAGCTGTTTTTT. It yields the protein CASSPGLGGTGELFF. V is TRBV18 and J is TRBJ2-2; TRBD2 matches 7 bases. Germline V gene lookup returns CDR1 KGHSH and CDR2 LQKENI. The V gene end was trimmed by 2 bases and the J gene end by 4 bases; junction bases not matched to a gene: 4. This CDR3 is built from 15 residues. The full variable domain, rest sourced from reference TRBV18 and TRBJ2-2, is NAGVMQNPRHLVRRRGQEARLRCSPMKGHSHVYWYRQLPEEGLKFMVYLQKENIIDESGMPKERFSAEFPKEGPSILRIQQVVRGDSAAYFCASSPGLGGTGELFFGEGSRLTVL.

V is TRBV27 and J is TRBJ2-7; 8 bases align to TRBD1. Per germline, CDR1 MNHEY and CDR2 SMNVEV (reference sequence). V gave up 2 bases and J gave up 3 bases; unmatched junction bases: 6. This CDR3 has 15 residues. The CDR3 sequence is CASSLGGQEFYEQYF. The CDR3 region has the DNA TGTGCCAGCAGTTTAGGGGGACAGGAGTTCTACGAGCAGTACTTC.

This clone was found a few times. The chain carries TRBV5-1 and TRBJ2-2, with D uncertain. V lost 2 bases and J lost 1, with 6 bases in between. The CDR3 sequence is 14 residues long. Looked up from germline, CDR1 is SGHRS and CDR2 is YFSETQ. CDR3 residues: CASSLEENTGELFF. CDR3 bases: TGCGCCAGCAGCTTAGAGGAGAACACCGGGGAGCTGTTTTTT. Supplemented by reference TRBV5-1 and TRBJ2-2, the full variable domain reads KAGVTQTPRYLIKTRGQQVTLSCSPISGHRSVSWYQQTPGQGLQFLFEYFSETQRNKGNFPGRFSGRQFSNSRSEMNVSTLELGDSALYLCASSLEENTGELFFGEGSRLTVL.

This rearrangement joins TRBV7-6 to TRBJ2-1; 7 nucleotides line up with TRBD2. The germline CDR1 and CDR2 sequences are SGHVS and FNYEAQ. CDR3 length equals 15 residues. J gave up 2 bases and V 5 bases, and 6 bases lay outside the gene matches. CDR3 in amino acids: CASSASSGTYNEQFF. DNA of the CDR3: TGTGCCAGCAGCGCCTCTAGCGGAACCTACAATGAGCAGTTCTTC. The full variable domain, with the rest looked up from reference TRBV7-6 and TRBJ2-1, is GAGVSQSPRYKVTKRGQDVALRCDPISGHVSLYWYRQALGQGPEFLTYFNYEAQQDKSGLPNDRFSAERPEGSISTLTIQRTEQRDSAMYRCASSASSGTYNEQFFGPGTRLTVL.

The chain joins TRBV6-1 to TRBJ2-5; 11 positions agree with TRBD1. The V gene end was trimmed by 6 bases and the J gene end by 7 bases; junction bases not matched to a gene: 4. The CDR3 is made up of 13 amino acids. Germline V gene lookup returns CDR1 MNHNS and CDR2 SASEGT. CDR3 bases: TGTGCCAGCAGGGGACAGGGGGAAGCGACCCAGTACTTC. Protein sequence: CASRGQGEATQYF.

Here the CDR3 DNA reads TGCAGCGCCAGCCTTATTTCCAGGGCGAACACCGGGGAGCTGTTTTTT. Translating gives CSASLISRANTGELFF. The chain has TRBV29-1 and TRBJ2-2; a possible D gene is TRBD1 (5 bases). The germline gives CDR1 SQVTM, CDR2 ANQGSEA. The CDR3 is made up of 16 amino acids. With 7 bases removed from V and 0 bases from J, the gap between germline ends came to 18 bases.

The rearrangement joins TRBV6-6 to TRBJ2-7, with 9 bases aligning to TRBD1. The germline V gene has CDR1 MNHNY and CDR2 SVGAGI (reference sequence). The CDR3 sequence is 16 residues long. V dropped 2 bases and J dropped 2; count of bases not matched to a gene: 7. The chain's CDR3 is CASSYTPGQGAYEQYF. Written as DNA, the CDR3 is TGTGCCAGCAGTTACACACCGGGACAGGGCGCCTACGAGCAGTACTTC.

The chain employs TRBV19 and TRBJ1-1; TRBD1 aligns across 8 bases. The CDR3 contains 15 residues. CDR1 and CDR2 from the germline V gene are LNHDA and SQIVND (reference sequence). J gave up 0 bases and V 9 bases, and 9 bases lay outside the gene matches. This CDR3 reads CASAGGIRVNTEAFF. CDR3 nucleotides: TGTGCCAGCGCAGGGGGCATTAGGGTGAACACTGAAGCTTTCTTT.

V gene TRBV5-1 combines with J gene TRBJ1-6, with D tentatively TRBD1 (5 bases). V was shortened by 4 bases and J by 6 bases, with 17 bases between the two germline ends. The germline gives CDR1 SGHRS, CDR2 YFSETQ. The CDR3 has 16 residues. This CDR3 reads CASSPNPGVGNSPLHF. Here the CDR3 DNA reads TGCGCCAGCAGCCCCAATCCGGGGGTCGGTAATTCACCCCTCCACTTT.

This chain's CDR3 is CASSQERTQGAPGAFF. The CDR3 DNA follows: TGCGCCAGCAGCCAAGAACGGACACAGGGGGCGCCGGGAGCTTTCTTT. V and J are TRBV4-1 and TRBJ1-1; 9 nucleotides agree with TRBD1. CDR3 length: 16 amino acids. Germline loops: CDR1 MGHRA, CDR2 YSYEKL. V gave up 0 bases and J gave up 10 bases; unmatched junction bases: 12.

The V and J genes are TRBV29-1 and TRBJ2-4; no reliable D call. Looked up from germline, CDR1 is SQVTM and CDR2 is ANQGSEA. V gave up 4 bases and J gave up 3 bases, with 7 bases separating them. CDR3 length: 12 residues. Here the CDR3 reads CSVVADKNIQYF. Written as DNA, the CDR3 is TGCAGCGTTGTCGCGGACAAAAACATTCAGTACTTC.

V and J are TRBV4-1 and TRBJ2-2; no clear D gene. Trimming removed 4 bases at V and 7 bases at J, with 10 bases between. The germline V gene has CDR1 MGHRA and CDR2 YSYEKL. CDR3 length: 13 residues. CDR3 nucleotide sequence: TGCGCCAGCAGCCCAAAAAAAATCGGGGAGCTGTTTTTT. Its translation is CASSPKKIGELFF.

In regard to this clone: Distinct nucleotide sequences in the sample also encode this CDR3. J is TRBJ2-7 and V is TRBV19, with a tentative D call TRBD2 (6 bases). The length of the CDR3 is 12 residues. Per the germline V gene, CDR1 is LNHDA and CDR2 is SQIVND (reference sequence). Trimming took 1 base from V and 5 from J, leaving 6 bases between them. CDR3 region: CASSIGGNEQYF. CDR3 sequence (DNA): TGTGCCAGTAGTATAGGCGGGAACGAGCAGTACTTC.

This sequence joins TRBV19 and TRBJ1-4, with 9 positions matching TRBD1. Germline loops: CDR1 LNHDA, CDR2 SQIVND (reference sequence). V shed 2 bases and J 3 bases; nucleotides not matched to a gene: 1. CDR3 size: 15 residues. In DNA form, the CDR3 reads TGTGCCAGTAGTATACGGACAGGGGCTAATGAAAAACTGTTTTTT. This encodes CASSIRTGANEKLFF.

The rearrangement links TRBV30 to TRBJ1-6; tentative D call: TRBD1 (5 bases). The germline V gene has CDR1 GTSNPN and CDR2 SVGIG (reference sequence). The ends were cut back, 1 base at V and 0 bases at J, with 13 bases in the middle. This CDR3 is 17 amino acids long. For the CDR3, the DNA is TGTGCCTGGAGTGGACAGAAACTTAGCTCCTATAATTCACCCCTCCACTTT. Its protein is CAWSGQKLSSYNSPLHF.

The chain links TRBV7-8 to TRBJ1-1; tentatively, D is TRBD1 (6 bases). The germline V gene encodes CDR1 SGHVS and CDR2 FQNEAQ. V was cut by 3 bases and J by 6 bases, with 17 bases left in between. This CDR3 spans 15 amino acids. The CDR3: CASSLVNNRDPEAFF. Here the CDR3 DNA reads TGTGCCAGCAGCTTGGTCAACAACAGGGACCCTGAAGCTTTCTTT. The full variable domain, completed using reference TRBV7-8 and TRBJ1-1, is GAGVSQSPRYKVAKRGQDVALRCDPISGHVSLFWYQQALGQGPEFLTYFQNEAQLDKSGLPSDRFFAERPEGSVSTLKIQRTQQEDSAVYLCASSLVNNRDPEAFFGQGTRLTVV.

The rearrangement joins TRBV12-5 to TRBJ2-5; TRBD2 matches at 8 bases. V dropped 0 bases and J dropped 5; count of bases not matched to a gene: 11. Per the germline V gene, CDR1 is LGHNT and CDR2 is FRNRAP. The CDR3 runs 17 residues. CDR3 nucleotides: TGTGCTAGTGGTTTGGTTCAGCGGGAGAGAGCTTTGGAGACCCAGTACTTC. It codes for CASGLVQRERALETQYF. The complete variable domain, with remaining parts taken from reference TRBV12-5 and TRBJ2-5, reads DARVTQTPRHKVTEMGQEVTMRCQPILGHNTVFWYRQTMMQGLELLAYFRNRAPLDDSGMPKDRFSAEMPDATLATLKIQPSEPRDSAVYFCASGLVQRERALETQYFGPGTRLLVL.

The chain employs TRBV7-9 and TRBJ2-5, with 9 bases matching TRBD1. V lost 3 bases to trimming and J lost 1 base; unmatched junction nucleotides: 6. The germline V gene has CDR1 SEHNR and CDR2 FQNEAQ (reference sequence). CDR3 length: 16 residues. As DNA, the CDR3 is TGTGCCAGCAGCTTTAGGGACAGGGACCTCCAAGAGACCCAGTACTTC. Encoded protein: CASSFRDRDLQETQYF. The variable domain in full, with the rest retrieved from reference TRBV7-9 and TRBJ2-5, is DTGVSQNPRHKITKRGQNVTFRCDPISEHNRLYWYRQTLGQGPEFLTYFQNEAQLEKSRLLSDRFSAERPKGSFSTLEIQRTEQGDSAMYLCASSFRDRDLQETQYFGPGTRLLVL.

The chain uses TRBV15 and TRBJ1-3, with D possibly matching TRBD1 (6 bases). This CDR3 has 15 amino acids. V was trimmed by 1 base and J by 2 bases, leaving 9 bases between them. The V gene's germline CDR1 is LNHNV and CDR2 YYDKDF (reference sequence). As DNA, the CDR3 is TGTGCCACCAGCAGAGCAACAGGGACTGGAAACACCATATATTTT. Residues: CATSRATGTGNTIYF.

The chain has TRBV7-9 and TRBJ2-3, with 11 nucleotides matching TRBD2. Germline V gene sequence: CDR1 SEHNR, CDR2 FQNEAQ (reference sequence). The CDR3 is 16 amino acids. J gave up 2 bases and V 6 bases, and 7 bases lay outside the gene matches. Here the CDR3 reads CASRGTSGGATDTQYF. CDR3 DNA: TGTGCCAGCAGAGGGACTAGCGGAGGGGCCACAGATACGCAGTATTTT.